These 31 T cell receptor beta chains were all obtained from the same sample, sequenced in a study of identical twins. TCRdb called the 5' RACE reads again in MiXCR, with one record for every CDR3 protein. The sample lists roughly 250,000 distinct CDR3 sequences; approximately 7.8% were seen once. These same records also appear under a second study, on yellow fever vaccine responses in identical twins.

The material sequenced was CD8+ T cells sorted from blood. The receptors were gathered from a woman aged 18 to 35 in good health.

Points on this clonotype: In this CDR3 the conserved last residue, phenylalanine or tryptophan, is missing, so a read error is likely. The chain uses TRBV7-9 and TRBJ2-7, with 10 nucleotides matching TRBD1. Germline V gene lookup returns CDR1 SEHNR and CDR2 FQNEAQ (reference sequence). The length of the CDR3 is 15 residues. V was clipped by 4 bases and J by 6 bases; unmatched bases: 9. The CDR3 spells CASSSRDRGIGEQYI. The CDR3 nucleotides are TGTGCCAGCAGCTCCCGGGACAGGGGAATCGGCGAGCAGTACATC.

The V and J genes are TRBV2 and TRBJ2-3; 10 positions agree with TRBD2. The CDR3 is 16 amino acids. Per the germline V gene, CDR1 is SNHLY and CDR2 is FYNNEI. Trimming took 1 base from V and 6 from J; bases not matched to a gene: 7. For the CDR3, the DNA is TGTGCCAGCAGTGAAGATGGGCTAGCGGGGGCTGATACGCAGTATTTT. As protein: CASSEDGLAGADTQYF.

This clonotype was counted a few times. The chain is built from TRBV15 and TRBJ1-2; D unclear. The V gene lost 8 bases and the J gene lost 5 bases, with 15 bases spanning the gap. CDR1 LNHNV and CDR2 YYDKDF come from the germline V gene (reference sequence). CDR3 length: 13 residues. CDR3 sequence: CATAPGRYYGYTF. In DNA, the CDR3 is TGTGCCACCGCTCCCGGACGGTATTATGGCTACACCTTC.

This clonotype was detected only a few times. The gene calls are TRBV27 and TRBJ2-1, with D perhaps TRBD2 (6 bases). The CDR3 contains 15 residues. Germline V gene data show CDR1 as MNHEY and CDR2 as SMNVEV (reference sequence). V lost 2 bases to trimming and J lost 0 bases, with 8 bases between them. The CDR3 loop reads CASSLRGTSYNEQFF. The CDR3 DNA reads as TGTGCCAGCAGTTTACGCGGGACCTCCTACAATGAGCAGTTCTTC.

This clonotype has a handful of counts. V and J are TRBV3-1 and TRBJ1-2, with 7 bases identical to TRBD1. In germline, CDR1 is LGHDT, CDR2 YNNKEL (reference sequence). V was clipped by 3 bases and J by 1 base; unmatched bases: 5. The CDR3 runs to 15 residues. In DNA form, the CDR3 reads TGTGCCAGCAGCCACACGGGACAGAGTAACTATGGCTACACCTTC. The encoded protein is CASSHTGQSNYGYTF. Combining the CDR3 with reference TRBV3-1 and TRBJ1-2 gives the whole variable domain DTAVSQTPKYLVTQMGNDKSIKCEQNLGHDTMYWYKQDSKKFLKIMFSYNNKELIINETVPNRFSPKSPDKAHLNLHINSLELGDSAVYFCASSHTGQSNYGYTFGSGTRLTVV.

The gene calls are TRBV6-2 or TRBV6-3 and TRBJ1-5, with a possible D match to TRBD1 (5 bases). This CDR3 is 16 amino acids long. The V gene lost 2 bases and the J gene lost 4 bases, with 15 bases spanning the gap. Looked up from germline, CDR1 is MNHEY and CDR2 is SVGEGT. The CDR3 DNA is TGTGCCAGCAGTTACAAGCGATGGCAGGGAAATCAGCCCCAGCATTTT. Amino acid sequence: CASSYKRWQGNQPQHF.

This clonotype has more than one count but fewer than ten. The chain links TRBV15 to TRBJ2-1; maybe TRBD2 (6 bases). V was clipped by 0 bases and J by 6 bases, with 12 bases between them. The CDR3 has 15 amino acids. Germline CDR1 and CDR2: LNHNV and YYDKDF (reference sequence). The CDR3 DNA reads TGTGCCACCAGCAGAGATCTGGGAGGAGGCAATGAGCAGTTCTTC. This codes for CATSRDLGGGNEQFF.

This clonotype has just a few counts. One end of the junction is discordant with germline, which a read error may explain. V gene TRBV6-1 combines with J gene TRBJ2-1; TRBD1 aligns across 9 bases. CDR3 length: 14 residues. Per the germline V gene, CDR1 is MNHNS and CDR2 is SASEGT. CDR3 region: CASTPGTGYSEQFF. The DNA of the CDR3 is TGTGCCAGCACCCCAGGGACAGGGTACAGTGAGCAGTTCTTC.

This clonotype occurred many times. CDR3 in amino acids: CASSWAQGSYEQYF. The CDR3 DNA reads TGCGCCAGCAGCTGGGCTCAGGGTTCCTACGAGCAGTACTTC. V gene TRBV5-1 combines with J gene TRBJ2-7; TRBD1 is a possible D gene (5 bases). V lost 3 bases to trimming and J lost 1 base, with 11 bases between them. CDR3 size: 14 residues. Germline assignment: CDR1 SGHRS and CDR2 YFSETQ.

The chain combines TRBV21-1 with TRBJ2-3; the table's D call TRBD2 went unverified against the DNA. TRBV21-1 is a documented pseudogene. This CDR3 has 20 residues. The CDR3 sequence is CASSPEEGTVPGSKPDTQYF. The CDR3 region has the DNA TGTGCCAGCAGCCCCGAGGAGGGGACAGTCCCCGGGAGTAAGCCAGATACGCAGTATTTT.

The CDR3 loop reads CASPSGGIETQYF. CDR3 nucleotides: TGTGCCAGCCCTAGCGGGGGGATAGAGACCCAGTACTTC. This chain uses TRBV2 with TRBJ2-5; 11 bases agree with TRBD2. V was clipped by 8 bases and J by 4 bases; unmatched bases: 3. The V gene's germline CDR1 is SNHLY and CDR2 FYNNEI. There are 13 residues in the CDR3.

This clonotype has only a few counts. V is TRBV5-6 and J is TRBJ2-5, with 9 bases identical to TRBD1. Germline-derived CDR1 and CDR2 are SGHDT and YYEEEE. CDR3 length equals 16 residues. V dropped 3 bases and J dropped 2; count of bases not matched to a gene: 8. The CDR3 region has the DNA TGTGCCAGCAGCTCCCGGGACAGGGATTTTCAAGAGACCCAGTACTTC. Protein: CASSSRDRDFQETQYF.

This clonotype has a handful of counts. The gene calls are TRBV12-3 or TRBV12-4 and TRBJ1-1; D ambiguous. Trimming cost V 7 bases and J 0 bases, with 15 bases left between them. The CDR3 is 15 amino acids. CDR3 in amino acids: CASIVAPGMNTEAFF. The CDR3 DNA reads as TGTGCCAGCATTGTGGCACCGGGAATGAACACTGAAGCTTTCTTT.

This clonotype was seen a handful of times. J is TRBJ2-5 and V is TRBV12-3 or TRBV12-4, with 9 bases aligning to TRBD1. The CDR3 is 15 amino acids. The V gene end was trimmed by 6 bases and the J gene end by 2 bases; junction bases not matched to a gene: 7. CDR3 sequence reads: CASRRPGQGQETQYF. DNA of the CDR3: TGTGCCAGCAGACGTCCGGGACAGGGACAAGAGACCCAGTACTTC.

This chain uses TRBV7-9 with TRBJ1-4; 7 nucleotides line up with TRBD1. The length of the CDR3 is 14 residues. V lost 5 bases, J lost 7 bases, and 7 bases stayed unmatched. Germline loops: CDR1 SEHNR, CDR2 FQNEAQ (reference sequence). In nucleotides, the CDR3 is TGTGCCAGCAGCCCACCAGGGGGTATTGAAAAACTGTTTTTT. Encoded protein: CASSPPGGIEKLFF.

This clonotype was observed at least ten times. The rearrangement links TRBV4-1 to TRBJ2-3; TRBD2 agrees at 11 bases. V lost 3 bases and J lost 3; bases outside the gene matches: 2. Per germline, CDR1 MGHRA and CDR2 YSYEKL. The CDR3 has 15 residues. The CDR3 spells CASSQLAGGTDTQYF. As DNA, the CDR3 is TGCGCCAGCAGCCAGTTAGCGGGGGGGACAGATACGCAGTATTTT.

A remark on this clonotype: Just one base apart from a much larger clone, this may be a read error. The J gene is TRBJ2-3, the V gene TRBV28; 8 bases fit TRBD2. The CDR3 is 15 residues long. Trimming cost V 5 bases and J 3 bases; bases outside gene matches: 7. CDR1 is MDHEN and CDR2 is SYDVKM in the germline V gene. The chain's CDR3 is CASSLREGRTDTQYF. CDR3 nucleotide sequence: TGTGCCAGCAGTCTCCGGGAGGGCCGAACAGATACGCAGTATTTT.

This clonotype was counted ten times or more. The chain uses TRBV5-1 and TRBJ2-1, with TRBD1 as a possible D gene (6 bases). With 2 bases removed from V and 8 bases from J, the gap between germline ends came to 20 bases. Germline values: CDR1 SGHRS, CDR2 YFSETQ. The CDR3 length is 16 residues. The CDR3 bases are TGCGCCAGCAGCTTTCGTTCCAGGACAGCCTTGGATGAGCAGTTCTTC. It encodes CASSFRSRTALDEQFF.

The V and J genes are TRBV7-9 and TRBJ2-6, with 7 nucleotides matching TRBD1. The CDR3 spans 17 residues. Germline loops: CDR1 SEHNR, CDR2 FQNEAQ (reference sequence). The V and J ends lost 6 bases and 0 bases, in that order; junction bases with no gene match: 8. The chain's CDR3 is CASSHEGATSGANVLTF. CDR3 nucleotides: TGTGCCAGCAGTCACGAGGGGGCCACCTCTGGGGCCAACGTCCTGACTTTC.

The genes are TRBV12-3 or TRBV12-4 and TRBJ2-2; 8 bases fit TRBD2. CDR3 length: 16 amino acids. V was clipped by 3 bases and J by 5 bases; unmatched bases: 8. In DNA form, the CDR3 reads TGTGCCAGCAGTTTTCTCTCCGGGGGGGCAACCGGGGAGCTGTTTTTT. It yields the protein CASSFLSGGATGELFF.

There are a few counts of this clonotype. The chain has TRBV29-1 and TRBJ2-7; D gene unclear. CDR1 is SQVTM and CDR2 is ANQGSEA in the germline V gene. V was clipped by 4 bases and J by 1 base, with 11 bases between them. The CDR3 has 13 amino acids. CDR3 sequence (DNA): TGCAGCGTTGGGGCGACGGATTCCTACGAGCAGTACTTC. Encoded protein: CSVGATDSYEQYF.

The chain couples TRBV12-3 or TRBV12-4 to TRBJ1-1; no clear D. V was shortened by 2 bases and J by 2 bases, with 6 bases between the two germline ends. This CDR3 has 13 amino acids. CDR3 nucleotides: TGTGCCAGCAGTTTAAAGGGAAACACTGAAGCTTTCTTT. As protein: CASSLKGNTEAFF.

V is TRBV27 and J is TRBJ2-7; 7 bases align to TRBD1. This CDR3 contains 15 residues. V trimming: 7 bases; J trimming: 4 bases; junction bases outside the gene matches: 13. Germline CDR1 MNHEY, CDR2 SMNVEV (reference sequence). CDR3 in DNA: TGTGCCAGCACGCCACCGGGACAGTTCCTTTACGAGCAGTACGTC. Translating gives CASTPPGQFLYEQYV.

The chain uses TRBV19 and TRBJ1-4, with unresolved D. CDR1 is LNHDA and CDR2 is SQIVND in the germline V gene (reference sequence). Trimming removed 4 bases at V and 8 bases at J, with 11 bases between. The CDR3 sequence is 13 residues long. In DNA form, the CDR3 reads TGTGCCAGTAGTAGTGATCAACGGGAAAAACTGTTTTTT. Protein product: CASSSDQREKLFF.

V usage is TRBV2 and J usage is TRBJ2-7; D is ambiguous. Germline V gene lookup returns CDR1 SNHLY and CDR2 FYNNEI. The CDR3 spans 10 residues. The ends were cut back, 11 bases at V and 3 bases at J, with 8 bases in the middle. The CDR3, as DNA: TGTGCCGGCCGCGGCTACGAGCAGTACGTC. Residues: CAGRGYEQYV.

This clonotype was picked up many times. This rearrangement joins TRBV3-1 to TRBJ2-7, with D uncertain. This CDR3 region has 12 residues. CDR1 and CDR2 (germline): LGHDT, YNNKEL (reference sequence). V was cut by 3 bases and J by 2 bases, with 5 bases left in between. The CDR3 DNA sequence: TGTGCCAGCAGCCAGGATACCTACGAGCAGTACTTC. It encodes CASSQDTYEQYF.

The chain is built from TRBV10-2 and TRBJ2-1, with 10 bases identical to TRBD1. V shed 3 bases, J shed 7 bases, and the junction held 6 bases outside the gene matches. The CDR3 is 15 residues long. Germline V gene data show CDR1 as WSHSY and CDR2 as SAAADI. The CDR3 sequence: CASSESGQGWNEQFF. In DNA, the CDR3 is TGCGCCAGCAGTGAATCGGGACAGGGGTGGAATGAGCAGTTCTTC.

This clonotype was counted many times. The V gene is TRBV6-5, the J gene TRBJ2-7; D possibly corresponds to TRBD2 (6 bases). The CDR3 is made up of 15 amino acids. V lost 2 bases, J lost 3 bases, and 14 bases lay in between. Germline loops: CDR1 MNHEY, CDR2 SVGAGI. Here the CDR3 reads CASSYGAGIVYEQYF. The CDR3 DNA follows: TGTGCCAGCAGTTACGGAGCGGGTATCGTCTACGAGCAGTACTTC.

The chain couples TRBV7-8 to TRBJ1-4; D gene uncertain. From germline, CDR1 is SGHVS and CDR2 FQNEAQ. The V gene lost 3 bases and the J gene lost 5 bases, with 19 bases spanning the gap. CDR3 length: 17 residues. The CDR3 DNA reads as TGTGCCAGCAGCTTTGGACGGAATCTCGACCTAAATGAAAAACTGTTTTTT. Translating it yields CASSFGRNLDLNEKLFF.

The chain employs TRBV13 and TRBJ1-4; 10 nucleotides match TRBD1. This CDR3 has 14 residues. V lost 4 bases to trimming and J lost 6 bases; unmatched junction nucleotides: 2. The germline CDR1 and CDR2 sequences are PRHDT and FYEKMQ (reference sequence). The CDR3: CASSYGTGDEKLFF. In DNA form, the CDR3 reads TGTGCCAGCAGCTATGGGACAGGGGATGAAAAACTGTTTTTT.

The chain links TRBV13 to TRBJ1-3, with TRBD1 matching 11 bases. V gave up 5 bases and J gave up 0 bases; unmatched junction bases: 6. The CDR3 covers 17 residues. The germline V gene encodes CDR1 PRHDT and CDR2 FYEKMQ (reference sequence). The CDR3 is CASSLRTGGNSGNTIYF. The DNA of the CDR3 is TGTGCCAGCAGCCTCCGGACAGGGGGCAACTCTGGAAACACCATATATTTT.